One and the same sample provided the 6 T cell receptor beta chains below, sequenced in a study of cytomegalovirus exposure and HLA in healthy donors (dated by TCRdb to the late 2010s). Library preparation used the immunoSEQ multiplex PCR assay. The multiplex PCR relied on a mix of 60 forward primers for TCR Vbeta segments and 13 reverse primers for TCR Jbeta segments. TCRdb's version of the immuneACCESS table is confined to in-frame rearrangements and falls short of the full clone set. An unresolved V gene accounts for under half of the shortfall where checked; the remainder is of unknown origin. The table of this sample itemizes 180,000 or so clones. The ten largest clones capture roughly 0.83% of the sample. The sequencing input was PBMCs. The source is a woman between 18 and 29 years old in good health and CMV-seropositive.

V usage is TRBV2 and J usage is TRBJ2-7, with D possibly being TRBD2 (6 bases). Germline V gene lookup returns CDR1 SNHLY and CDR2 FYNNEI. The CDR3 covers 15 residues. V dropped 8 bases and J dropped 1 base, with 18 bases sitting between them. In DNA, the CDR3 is TGTGCCAGCCGGGCGGTGCGGGGCCCGTCCTACGAGCAGTACTTC. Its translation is CASRAVRGPSYEQYF. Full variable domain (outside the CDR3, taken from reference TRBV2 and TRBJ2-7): EPEVTQTPSHQVTQMGQEVILRCVPISNHLYFYWYRQILGQKVEFLVSFYNNEISEKSEIFDDQFSVERPDGSNFTLKIRSTKLEDSAMYFCASRAVRGPSYEQYFGPGTRLTVT.

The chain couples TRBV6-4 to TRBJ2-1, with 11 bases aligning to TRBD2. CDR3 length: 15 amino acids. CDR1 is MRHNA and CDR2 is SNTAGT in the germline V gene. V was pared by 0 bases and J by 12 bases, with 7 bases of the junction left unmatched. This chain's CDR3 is CASSDSTSGEVPQFF. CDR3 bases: TGTGCCAGCAGTGACTCGACTAGCGGGGAGGTTCCGCAGTTCTTC.

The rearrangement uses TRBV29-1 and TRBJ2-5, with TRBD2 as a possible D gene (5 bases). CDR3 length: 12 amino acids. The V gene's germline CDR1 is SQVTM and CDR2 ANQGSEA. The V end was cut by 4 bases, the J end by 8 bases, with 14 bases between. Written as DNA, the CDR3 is TGCAGCGTTGTGGAGCCCAGCGGAACCCAGTACTTC. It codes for CSVVEPSGTQYF.

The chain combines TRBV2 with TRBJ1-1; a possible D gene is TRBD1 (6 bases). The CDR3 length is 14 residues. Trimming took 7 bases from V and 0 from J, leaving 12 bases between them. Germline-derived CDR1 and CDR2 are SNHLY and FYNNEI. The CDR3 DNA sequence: TGTGCCAGCATCTACAGGGCGATGAACACTGAAGCTTTCTTT. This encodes CASIYRAMNTEAFF.

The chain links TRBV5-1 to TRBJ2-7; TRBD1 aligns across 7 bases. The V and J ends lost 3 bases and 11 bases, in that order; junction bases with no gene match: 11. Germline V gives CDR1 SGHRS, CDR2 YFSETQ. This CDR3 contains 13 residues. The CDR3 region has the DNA TGCGCCAGCAGCTCCGGGACAGCTGGGAGAAAGTACTTC. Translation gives CASSSGTAGRKYF.

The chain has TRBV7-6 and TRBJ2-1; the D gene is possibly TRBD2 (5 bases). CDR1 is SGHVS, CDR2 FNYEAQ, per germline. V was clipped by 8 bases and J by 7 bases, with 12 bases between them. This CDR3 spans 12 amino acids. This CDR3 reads CASGGRRNEQFF. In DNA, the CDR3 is TGTGCCAGCGGAGGCAGGAGAAATGAGCAGTTCTTC.